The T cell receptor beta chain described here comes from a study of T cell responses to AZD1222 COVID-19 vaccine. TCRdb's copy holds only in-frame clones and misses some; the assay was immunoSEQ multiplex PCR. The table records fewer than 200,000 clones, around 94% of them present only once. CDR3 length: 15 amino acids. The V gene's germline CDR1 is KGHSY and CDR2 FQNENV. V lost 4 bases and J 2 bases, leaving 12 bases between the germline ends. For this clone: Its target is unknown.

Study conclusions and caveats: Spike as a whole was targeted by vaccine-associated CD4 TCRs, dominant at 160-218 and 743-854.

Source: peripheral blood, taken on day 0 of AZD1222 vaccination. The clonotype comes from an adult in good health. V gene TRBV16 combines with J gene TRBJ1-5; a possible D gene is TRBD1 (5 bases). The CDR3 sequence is CASSPGVVGNQPQHF. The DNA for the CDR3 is TGTGCCAGCAGCCCGGGGGTAGTGGGCAATCAGCCCCAGCATTTT.